This TCR beta chain was identified during a study of T cell responses to AZD1222 COVID-19 vaccine (dated by TCRdb to the early 2020s). About the investigation overall: Because spike-specific TCR depth and breadth did not differ between the two schedules, AZD1222 recipients who got a second dose at roughly 4 weeks were pooled with those who got a second dose at roughly 12 weeks. TCR sequencing was performed for 230 to 250 trial participants, of whom 200 to 210 were given two doses of AZD1222 and roughly 25 were given two doses of MenACWY control vaccine. Trial participants were enrolled by age into 18-55, 56-69 and 70-plus year subgroups, with roughly 160, 29 and 62 TCR-sequenced participants respectively.

Of note for this clone: The antigen it binds to is not known. Base qualities are missing; no much larger clone stands one base away.

The meaning of the sample's time point label: baseline before first vaccination. The vaccinee samples were drawn from two UK trials, COV001 and COV002, one of which was a single-blind randomized controlled phase 2/3 trial testing AZD1222 (ChAdOx1 nCoV-19) in healthy adults. For TCRbeta chain sequencing, PBMC samples were collected from trial participants at day 0 and at day 28 after the second dose. The CDR3 regions of human TCRbeta chains were subjected to immunosequencing. The paper's data handling went like this. Repertoire TCRs were checked for matches against a reference library of SARS-CoV-2-specific TCRs that had been generated using the MIRA antigen-specificity platform. Breadth was defined as the fraction of unique TCRs that were SARS-CoV-2-associated. Depth was defined as the fraction of total T cells that were SARS-CoV-2-associated. Using the MIRA data, each spike-specific TCR was assigned both to the spike region to which the TCR was reactive and to a CD4 or CD8 class. Log10-transformed breadth and depth values were compared by one-way ANOVA with Sidak's multiple comparisons tests. What TCRdb holds here is the immuneACCESS table cut down to in-frame rearrangements. Part of the clones is not present; checked against another copy, under half of the missing clones reflect an unresolved V gene, and the others are unexplained. V and J calls and clone size are those listed in that table; D and trimming were worked out from the DNA. Recorded for this sample are 150,000 to 200,000 clones; 85% to 95% of them occurred a single time. Jointly, the top ten make up around 1.3% of the sample.

The investigation overall reported the following: Reportedly, close to half of the unique spike-specific TCRs recognized epitopes lying outside the regions that are mutated in the B.1.351 and B.1.1.7 variants. Because no samples from the day 14 peak response were available, repertoires could be characterized only after the peak T cell response. In the small 56-69-year group, the increase in depth fell short of significance, most likely because of low power. Vaccine-associated CD4 TCRs spanned the whole spike protein, with dominant responses in regions 160-218 and 743-854. Participants were mostly white British, with more females than males. The authors suggested clonal diversity may have been underestimated. Conclusions about previously exposed vaccinees are limited because only 6 or 7 AZD1222 recipients were SARS-CoV-2 seropositive at baseline. After two AZD1222 doses, spike-specific TCR breadth and depth were significantly higher than at day 0 and than in MenACWY recipients.

As encoded in the germline V gene, CDR1 is MNHNS while CDR2 is SASEGT. The V end gives up 1 base and the J end 10 bases, leaving 5 bases in the junction not matched to a gene. From the cysteine through the phenylalanine, the CDR3 covers 14 amino acids. The only DNA kept is the CDR3, 42 bases in frame from the first base. Source: peripheral blood, taken on day 0 of AZD1222 vaccination. The chain links TRBV6-1 with TRBJ1-5; 9 central bases correspond to TRBD1. This sequence originates from an adult in good health. The CDR3 here reads CASSEGQGGAPQHF. The nucleotide sequence reads TGTGCCAGCAGTGAAGGACAGGGGGGTGCACCCCAGCATTTT.